The present T cell receptor (beta chain) was sequenced within a study of T cell responses to AZD1222 COVID-19 vaccine. Data came from immunoSEQ multiplex PCR; TCRdb stores just in-frame clones and leaves some out. The table has over 65,000 clones, about nine tenths seen once. J was trimmed by 2 bases and V by 5 bases; bases with no gene match: 6. This CDR3 is built from 16 residues. Germline V gives CDR1 SEHNR, CDR2 FQNEAQ (reference sequence). This TCR came from an adult in good health. The chain joins TRBV7-9 to TRBJ2-5; 12 nucleotides line up with TRBD1. The sequencing used peripheral blood, collected on day 0 of AZD1222 vaccination. DNA for the CDR3: TGTGCCAGCAGCCTAGGGACAGGGGGCGGGCAAGAGACCCAGTACTTC. The encoded protein is CASSLGTGGGQETQYF.